This TCR beta chain was captured in a study of cytotoxic CD8 clonotypes in ibrutinib-treated CLL. Germline assignment: CDR1 SGHRS and CDR2 YFSETQ. Losses at the gene ends were 3 bases for V and 4 bases for J; bases not matched to a gene: 10. This CDR3 is 17 amino acids long. This clone was observed a handful of times. The method was immunoSEQ multiplex PCR; TCRdb's version includes in-frame clones alone and lacks a portion of them. The table has 30,000 to 40,000 clones, approximately 70% seen once. The sequences come from PBMCs, collected at disease progression, from a patient treated with ibrutinib. The chain links TRBV5-1 to TRBJ2-2; 9 bases are a match to TRBD2. This TCR was recovered from a human donor with chronic lymphocytic leukemia. The DNA of the CDR3 is TGCGCCAGCAGCTGGCCCGGCGGGGGGGCTGGCACCGGGGAGCTGTTTTTT. Translation: CASSWPGGGAGTGELFF.